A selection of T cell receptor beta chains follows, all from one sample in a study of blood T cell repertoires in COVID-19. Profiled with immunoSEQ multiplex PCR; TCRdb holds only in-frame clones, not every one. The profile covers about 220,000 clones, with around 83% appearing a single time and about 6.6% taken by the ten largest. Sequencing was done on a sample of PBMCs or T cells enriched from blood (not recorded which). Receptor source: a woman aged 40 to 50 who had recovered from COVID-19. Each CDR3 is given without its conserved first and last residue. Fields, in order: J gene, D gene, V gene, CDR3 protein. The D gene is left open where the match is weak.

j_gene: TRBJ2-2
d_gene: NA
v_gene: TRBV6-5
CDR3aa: ASRTGQTNTGELF

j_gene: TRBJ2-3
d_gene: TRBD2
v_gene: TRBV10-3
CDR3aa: AISDRKRGQSTDTQY

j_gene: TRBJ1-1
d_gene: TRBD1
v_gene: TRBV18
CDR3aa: ASSRQGMTTEAF

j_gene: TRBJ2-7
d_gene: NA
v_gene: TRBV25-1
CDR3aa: ASSDLADTNYEQY

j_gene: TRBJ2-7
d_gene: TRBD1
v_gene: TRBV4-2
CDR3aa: ASSQARAGGRSNEQY

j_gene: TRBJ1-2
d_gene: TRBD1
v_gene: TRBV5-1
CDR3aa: ASRSGTGAYGYT

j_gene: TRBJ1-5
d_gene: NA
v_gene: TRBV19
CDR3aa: ASSPKPTGYSNQPQH

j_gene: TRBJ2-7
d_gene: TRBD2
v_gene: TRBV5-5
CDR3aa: ASSLVTSADEQY

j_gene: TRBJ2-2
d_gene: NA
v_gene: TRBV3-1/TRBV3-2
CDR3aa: ASSPGQGTGELF

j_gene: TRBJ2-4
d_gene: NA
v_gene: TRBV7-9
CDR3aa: ASSTAGISIQY

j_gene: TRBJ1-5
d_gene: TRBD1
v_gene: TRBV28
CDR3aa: ASSLLAGGIGNQPQH

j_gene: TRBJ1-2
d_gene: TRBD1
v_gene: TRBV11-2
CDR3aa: ASSLGQPRGYT

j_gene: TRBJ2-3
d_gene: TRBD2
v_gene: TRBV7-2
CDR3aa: ASSPGLAGGADTQY

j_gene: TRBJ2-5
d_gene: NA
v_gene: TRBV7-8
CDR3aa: ASSPGTTGGGETQY

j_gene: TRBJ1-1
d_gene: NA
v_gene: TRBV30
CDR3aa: AWSPNRAIAEAF

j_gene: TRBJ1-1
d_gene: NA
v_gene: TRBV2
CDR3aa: ASSLQGRNTEAF

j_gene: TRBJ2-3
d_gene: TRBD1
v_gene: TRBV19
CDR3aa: ASSILKTGEKRTDTQY

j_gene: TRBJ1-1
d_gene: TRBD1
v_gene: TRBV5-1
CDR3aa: ASSLGQVGTEAF

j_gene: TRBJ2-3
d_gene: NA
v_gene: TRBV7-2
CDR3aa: ASSGLAVTDTQY

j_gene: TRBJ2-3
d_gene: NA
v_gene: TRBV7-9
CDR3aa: ASSLGVEPDTQY

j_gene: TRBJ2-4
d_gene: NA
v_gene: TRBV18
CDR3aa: ASSRNRENIQY

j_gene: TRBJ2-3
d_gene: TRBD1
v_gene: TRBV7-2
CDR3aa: ASSRGQERTDTQY

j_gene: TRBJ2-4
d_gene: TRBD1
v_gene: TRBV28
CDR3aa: ASRGQGAAKNIQY

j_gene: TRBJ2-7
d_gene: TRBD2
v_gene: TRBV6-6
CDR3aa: ASSYGGLAGGHEQY

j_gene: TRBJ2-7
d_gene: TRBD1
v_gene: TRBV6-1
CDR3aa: ASREGTGRSYEQY

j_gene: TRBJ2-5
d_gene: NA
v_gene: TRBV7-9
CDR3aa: ASSEGDQETQY

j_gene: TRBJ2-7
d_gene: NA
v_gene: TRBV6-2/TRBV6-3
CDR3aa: ASSWTKWYEQY

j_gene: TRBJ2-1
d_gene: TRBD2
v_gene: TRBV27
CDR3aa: ASSFRTSVSEQF

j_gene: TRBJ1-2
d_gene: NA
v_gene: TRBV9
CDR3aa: ASSPVGGLNYGYT

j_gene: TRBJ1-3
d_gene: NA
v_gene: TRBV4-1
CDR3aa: ASSQETGFFGNTIY

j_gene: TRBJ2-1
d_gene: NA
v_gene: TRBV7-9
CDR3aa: ASSPEARSREQF

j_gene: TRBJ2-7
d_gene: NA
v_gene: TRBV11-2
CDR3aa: ASSLARGYYEQY

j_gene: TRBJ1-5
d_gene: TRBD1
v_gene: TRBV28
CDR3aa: ASSLVAGGYQPQH

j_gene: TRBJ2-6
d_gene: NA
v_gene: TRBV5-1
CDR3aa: ASSLSPTGSGANVLT

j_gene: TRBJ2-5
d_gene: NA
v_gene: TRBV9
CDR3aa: ASSVGIQGETQY

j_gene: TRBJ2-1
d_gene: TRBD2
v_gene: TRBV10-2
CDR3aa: ASSEQRGYNEQF

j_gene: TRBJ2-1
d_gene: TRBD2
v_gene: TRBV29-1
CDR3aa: SVLLADSYNEQF

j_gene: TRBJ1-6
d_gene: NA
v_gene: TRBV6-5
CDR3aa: ASNAAVGNSPLH

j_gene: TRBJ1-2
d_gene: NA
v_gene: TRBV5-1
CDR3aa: ASSSSVGSTRGGYT

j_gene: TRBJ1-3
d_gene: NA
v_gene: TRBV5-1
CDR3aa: ASSLGRDNSGNTIY

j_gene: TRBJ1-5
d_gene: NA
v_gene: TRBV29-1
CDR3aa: SVGAGFYQPQH

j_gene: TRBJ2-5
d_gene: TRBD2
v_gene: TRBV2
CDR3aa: ASRLLLAGDETQY

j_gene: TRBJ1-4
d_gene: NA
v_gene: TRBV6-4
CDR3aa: ASSETGGEKLF

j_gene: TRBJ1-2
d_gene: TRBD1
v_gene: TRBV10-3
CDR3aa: AISGPGQNYGYT

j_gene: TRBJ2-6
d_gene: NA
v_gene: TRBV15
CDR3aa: ATSRQPGQPGANVLT

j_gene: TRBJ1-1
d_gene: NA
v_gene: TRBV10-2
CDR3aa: ASSEVMNRATEAF

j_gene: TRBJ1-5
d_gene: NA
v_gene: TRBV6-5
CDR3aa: ASSYGSDQPQH

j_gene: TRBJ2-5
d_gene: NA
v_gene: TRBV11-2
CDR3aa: ASSSNRVQETQY

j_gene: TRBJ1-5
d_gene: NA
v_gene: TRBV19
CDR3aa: ASSSGANQPQH

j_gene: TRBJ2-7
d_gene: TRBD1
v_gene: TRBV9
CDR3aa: ASSAQGQGEYEQY

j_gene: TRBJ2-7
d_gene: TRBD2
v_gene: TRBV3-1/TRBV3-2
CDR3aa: ASSPLGRGLAESYEQY

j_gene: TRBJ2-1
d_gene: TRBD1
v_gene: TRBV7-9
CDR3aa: ASSQGQGESEQF

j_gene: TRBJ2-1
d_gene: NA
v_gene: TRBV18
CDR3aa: ASSPLWGVGEQF

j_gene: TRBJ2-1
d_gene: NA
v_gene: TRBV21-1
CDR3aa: ASNINEQF

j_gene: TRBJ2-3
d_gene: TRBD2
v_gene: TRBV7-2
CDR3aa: ASSLFPGGRPDTQY